The table lists the clone carrying this TCR beta chain with a few counts. No antigen is known for it. The source of the sample is a study of CD8 T cells in ankylosing spondylitis. The V end lost 3 bases, the J end lost 0 bases, and 14 bases lay between the germline ends. Per the germline V gene, CDR1 is KGHDR and CDR2 is SFDVKD. The CDR3 covers 17 residues. Findings of the study overall: One TCR beta motif, made up of under ten highly homologous variants, appeared characteristic of ankylosing spondylitis blood.

Via MiXCR, TCRdb re-called the 5' RACE reads, giving one row per CDR3 protein. The profile shows 200,000 to 250,000 distinct CDR3 sequences, about 17% of them singletons. This rearrangement joins TRBV24-1 to TRBJ2-1, with D uncertain. The clonotype was recovered from a male donor with ankylosing spondylitis. The sequencing sample was made of blood, either unsorted or a sorted T cell fraction (not recorded which). The CDR3 sequence: CATSDRLGPSSYNEQFF. The CDR3 nucleotides read TGTGCCACCAGTGATAGGCTAGGACCTAGCTCCTACAATGAGCAGTTCTTC.